This T cell receptor (beta chain) was retrieved from a study of CD8 T cells in ankylosing spondylitis (dated by TCRdb to 2016 to 2017). About the full investigation: The study set out to find disease-linked TCR variants by profiling T cell receptor beta repertoires in ankylosing spondylitis patients and healthy donors. In total, the full study cohort was made up of some 110 healthy donors and 25 or so ankylosing spondylitis patients. Peripheral blood samples were taken, and synovial fluid was additionally collected from ankylosing spondylitis patients.

Results and caveats for the whole study, not just this receptor: The disease-linked clones were reported as significantly enriched in matched synovial fluid samples from ankylosing spondylitis patients. Blood from ankylosing spondylitis patients appeared to be characterized by a TCR beta motif composed of about 8 highly homologous amino acid variants. Some TCR beta motif variants had previously been reported in synovial fluid and blood of reactive arthritis patients, which suggested common disease-initiation mechanisms. The disease-linked clones had a CD8+ phenotype and were found at relatively low frequencies in peripheral blood.

Spanning cysteine to phenylalanine, the CDR3 consists of 14 amino acids. The entry retains the CDR3 DNA only, 42 bases that are in frame from base 1. The germline V gene (reference sequence) supplies CDR1 GTSNPN and CDR2 SVGIG. At the junction V is shortened by 2 bases and J by 10 bases, with 17 bases in between. TCRdb lists the instrument as Illumina HiSeq 2500. Quantitative 5'-RACE with molecular barcodes was used to prepare TCR beta libraries. In the paper's pipeline: To identify disease-linked TCR variants, a new computational method was used, one built on a probabilistic model of VDJ rearrangement. TCRdb handled the public reads itself, with Q25 trimming in fastp and clone calling in MiXCR, and kept productive beta chains. Each entry merges the rows of one CDR3 protein and shows their most common DNA and genes. TCRdb, not the original authors, processed these V and J calls. The sample yields roughly 180,000 distinct CDR3 sequences; 8.5% to 10% were counted once. Of the sample, more than 13% is held by the ten largest clones.

A word on this clonotype: No antigen is known for it. No base quality values were provided; no much bigger clone lies one nucleotide off.

Recombination connected TRBV30 to TRBJ1-4; no confident D gene assignment can be made. What was sequenced was blood, either unsorted or a sorted T cell fraction (not recorded which). The source of this sequence is a female donor with ankylosing spondylitis or in good health (not recorded which). The CDR3 protein: CAWSSGSPLGKLFF. The nucleotide sequence is TGTGCCTGGAGTTCCGGGTCCCCTCTAGGAAAACTGTTTTTT.